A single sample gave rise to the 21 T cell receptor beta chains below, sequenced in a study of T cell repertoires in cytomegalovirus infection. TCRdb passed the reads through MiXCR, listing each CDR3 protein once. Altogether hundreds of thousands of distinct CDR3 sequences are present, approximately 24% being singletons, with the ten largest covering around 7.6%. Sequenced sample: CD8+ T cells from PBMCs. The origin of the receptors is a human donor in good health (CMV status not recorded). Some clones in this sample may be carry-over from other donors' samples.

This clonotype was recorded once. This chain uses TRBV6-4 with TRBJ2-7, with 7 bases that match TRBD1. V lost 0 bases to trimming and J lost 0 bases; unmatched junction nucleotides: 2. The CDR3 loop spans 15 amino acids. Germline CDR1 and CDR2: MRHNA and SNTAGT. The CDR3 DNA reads TGTGCCAGCAGTGACTCACGGGACAGCTCCTACGAGCAGTACTTC. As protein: CASSDSRDSSYEQYF.

As DNA, the CDR3 is TGCAGCGTCTTGGGGGGGTGGTCCTACGAGCAGTACTTC. As protein: CSVLGGWSYEQYF. The chain couples TRBV29-1 to TRBJ2-7, with 7 bases matching TRBD2. The CDR3 is 13 residues long. CDR1 is SQVTM, CDR2 ANQGSEA, per germline. J gave up 1 base and V 6 bases, and 6 bases lay outside the gene matches.

CDR3 nucleotide sequence: TGCAGTGCTTTAACAGGGGGCCTAGCTAACTATGGCTACACCTTC. Encoded protein: CSALTGGLANYGYTF. This chain joins TRBV20-1 and TRBJ1-2, with TRBD1 matching over 9 bases. Germline CDR1 and CDR2: DFQATT and SNEGSKA (reference sequence). CDR3 length equals 15 residues. Losses at the gene ends were 5 bases for V and 0 bases for J; bases not matched to a gene: 7.

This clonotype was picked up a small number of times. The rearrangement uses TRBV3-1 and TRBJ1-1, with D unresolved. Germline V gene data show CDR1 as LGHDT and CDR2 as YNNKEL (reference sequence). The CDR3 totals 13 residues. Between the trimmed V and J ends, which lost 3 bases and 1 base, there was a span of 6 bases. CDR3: CASSQEENTEAFF. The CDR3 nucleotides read TGTGCCAGCAGCCAGGAGGAGAACACTGAAGCTTTCTTT. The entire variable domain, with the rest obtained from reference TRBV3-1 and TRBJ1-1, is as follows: DTAVSQTPKYLVTQMGNDKSIKCEQNLGHDTMYWYKQDSKKFLKIMFSYNNKELIINETVPNRFSPKSPDKAHLNLHINSLELGDSAVYFCASSQEENTEAFFGQGTRLTVV.

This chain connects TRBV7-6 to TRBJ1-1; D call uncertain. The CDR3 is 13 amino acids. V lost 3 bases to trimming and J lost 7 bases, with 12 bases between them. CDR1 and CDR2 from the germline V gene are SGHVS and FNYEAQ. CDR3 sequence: CASSLSGRREAFF. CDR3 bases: TGTGCCAGCAGCTTGTCCGGGAGGCGTGAAGCTTTCTTT.

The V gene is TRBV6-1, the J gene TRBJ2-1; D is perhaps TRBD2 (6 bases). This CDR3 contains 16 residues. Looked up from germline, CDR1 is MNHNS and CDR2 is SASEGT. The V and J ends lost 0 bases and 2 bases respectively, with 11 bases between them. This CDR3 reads CASSEARGRTYNEQFF. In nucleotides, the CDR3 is TGTGCCAGCAGTGAAGCTCGGGGGAGGACCTACAATGAGCAGTTCTTC.

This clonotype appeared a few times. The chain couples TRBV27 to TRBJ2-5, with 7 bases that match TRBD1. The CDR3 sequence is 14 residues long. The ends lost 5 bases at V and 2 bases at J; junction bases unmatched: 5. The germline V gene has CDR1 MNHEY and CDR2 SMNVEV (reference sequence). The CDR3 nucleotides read TGTGCCAGCAGTACCGGACAGGCACAAGAGACCCAGTACTTC. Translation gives CASSTGQAQETQYF.

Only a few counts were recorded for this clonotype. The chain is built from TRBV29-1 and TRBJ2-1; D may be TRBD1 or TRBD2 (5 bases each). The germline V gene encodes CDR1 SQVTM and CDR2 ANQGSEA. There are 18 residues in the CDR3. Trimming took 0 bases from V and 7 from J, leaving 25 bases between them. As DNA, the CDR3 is TGCAGCGTTGAAGATCGCTTAAAGGGGACCTCCGGCTCTAATGAGCAGTTCTTC. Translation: CSVEDRLKGTSGSNEQFF.

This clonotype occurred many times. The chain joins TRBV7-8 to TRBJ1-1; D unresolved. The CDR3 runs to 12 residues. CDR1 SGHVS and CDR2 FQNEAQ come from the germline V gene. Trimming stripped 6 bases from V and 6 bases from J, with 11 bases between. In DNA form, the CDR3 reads TGTGCCAGCAGTCCGCCGGAGGCTGAAGCTTTCTTT. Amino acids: CASSPPEAEAFF.

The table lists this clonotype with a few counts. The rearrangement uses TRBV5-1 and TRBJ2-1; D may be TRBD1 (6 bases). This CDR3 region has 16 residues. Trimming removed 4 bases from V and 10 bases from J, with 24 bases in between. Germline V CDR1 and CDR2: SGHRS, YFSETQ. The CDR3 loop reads CASSIQGEVAGEEQFF. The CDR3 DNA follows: TGCGCCAGCAGCATACAGGGAGAGGTGGCTGGAGAAGAGCAGTTCTTC.

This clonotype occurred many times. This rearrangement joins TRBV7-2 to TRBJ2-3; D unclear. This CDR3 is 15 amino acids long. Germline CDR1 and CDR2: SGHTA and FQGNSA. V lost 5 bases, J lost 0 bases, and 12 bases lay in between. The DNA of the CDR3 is TGTGCCAGCAGCACTTCGACGGATAGCACAGATACGCAGTATTTT. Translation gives CASSTSTDSTDTQYF.

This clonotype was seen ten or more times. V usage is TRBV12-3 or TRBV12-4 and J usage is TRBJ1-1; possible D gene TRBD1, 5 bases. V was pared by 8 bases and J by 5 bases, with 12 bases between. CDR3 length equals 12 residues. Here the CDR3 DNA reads TGTGCCAGCGACCGAGGGGTGACTGAAGCTTTCTTT. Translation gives CASDRGVTEAFF.

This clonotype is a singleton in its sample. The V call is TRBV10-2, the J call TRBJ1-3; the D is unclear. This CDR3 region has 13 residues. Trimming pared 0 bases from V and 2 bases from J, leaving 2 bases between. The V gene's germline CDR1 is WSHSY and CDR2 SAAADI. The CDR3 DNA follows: TGCGCCAGCAGTGAGTCTCCTGGAAACACCATATATTTT. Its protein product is CASSESPGNTIYF.

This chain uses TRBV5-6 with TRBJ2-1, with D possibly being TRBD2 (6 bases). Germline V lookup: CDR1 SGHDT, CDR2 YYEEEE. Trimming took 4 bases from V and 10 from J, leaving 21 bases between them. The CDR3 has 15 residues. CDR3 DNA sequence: TGTGCCAGCAGCCCGGGGACTGGCCCAATTCAGGAGCAGTTCTTC. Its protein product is CASSPGTGPIQEQFF.

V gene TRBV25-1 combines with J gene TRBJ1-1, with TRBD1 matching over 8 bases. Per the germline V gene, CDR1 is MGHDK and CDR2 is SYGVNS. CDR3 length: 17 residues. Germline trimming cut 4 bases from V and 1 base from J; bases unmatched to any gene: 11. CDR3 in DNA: TGTGCCAGCAGTGGTAAGACAGGGGAACCTGAGAACACTGAAGCTTTCTTT. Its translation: CASSGKTGEPENTEAFF.

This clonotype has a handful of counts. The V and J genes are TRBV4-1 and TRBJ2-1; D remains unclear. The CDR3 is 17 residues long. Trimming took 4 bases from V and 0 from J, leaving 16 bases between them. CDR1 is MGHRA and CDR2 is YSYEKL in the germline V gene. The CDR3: CASSPFGASSSYNEQFF. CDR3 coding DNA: TGCGCCAGCAGCCCCTTCGGTGCGAGCAGCTCCTACAATGAGCAGTTCTTC.

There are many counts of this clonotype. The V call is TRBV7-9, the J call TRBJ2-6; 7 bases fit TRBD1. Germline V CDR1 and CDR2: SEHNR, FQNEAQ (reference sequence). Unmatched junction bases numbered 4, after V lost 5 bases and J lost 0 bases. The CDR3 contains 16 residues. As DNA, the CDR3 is TGTGCCAGCAGCGCCCGACAGGGCTCTGGGGCCAACGTCCTGACTTTC. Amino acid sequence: CASSARQGSGANVLTF. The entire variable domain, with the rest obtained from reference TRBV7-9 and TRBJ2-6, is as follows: DTGVSQNPRHKITKRGQNVTFRCDPISEHNRLYWYRQTLGQGPEFLTYFQNEAQLEKSRLLSDRFSAERPKGSFSTLEIQRTEQGDSAMYLCASSARQGSGANVLTFGAGSRLTVL.

CDR3: CASRAVYGYTF. CDR3 DNA sequence: TGTGCCAGTAGAGCGGTTTATGGCTACACCTTC. The chain couples TRBV19 to TRBJ1-2; D uncertain. Germline V gene sequence: CDR1 LNHDA, CDR2 SQIVND (reference sequence). The CDR3 has 11 residues. V lost 6 bases to trimming and J lost 5 bases, with 7 bases between them.

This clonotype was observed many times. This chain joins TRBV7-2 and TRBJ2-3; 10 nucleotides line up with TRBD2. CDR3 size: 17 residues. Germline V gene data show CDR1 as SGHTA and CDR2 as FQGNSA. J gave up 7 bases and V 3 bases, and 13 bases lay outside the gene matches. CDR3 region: CASSLALGTSGAYTQYF. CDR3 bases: TGTGCCAGCAGCTTGGCACTAGGAACTAGCGGGGCCTATACGCAGTATTTT.

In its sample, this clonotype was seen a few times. The CDR3 nucleotides are TGTGCCAGCAGTAGGGGCAGGGCGCCCCCTAACTATGGCTACACCTTC. Translated: CASSRGRAPPNYGYTF. The chain uses TRBV28 and TRBJ1-2; tentative D call: TRBD1 (5 bases). Per germline, CDR1 MDHEN and CDR2 SYDVKM. V lost 5 bases to trimming and J lost 0 bases, with 16 bases between them. The CDR3 loop spans 16 amino acids.

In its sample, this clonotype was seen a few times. The CDR3 loop reads CASSHLLWETQYF. The CDR3 coding sequence is TGTGCCAGCAGCCACCTTCTTTGGGAGACCCAGTACTTC. This chain connects TRBV7-9 to TRBJ2-5; D gene unclear. The V gene lost 5 bases and the J gene lost 5 bases, with 12 bases spanning the gap. CDR1 is SEHNR and CDR2 is FQNEAQ in the germline V gene (reference sequence). The CDR3 covers 13 residues.